These 4 T cell receptor beta chains were all obtained from the same sample, sequenced in a study of beta chain features in type 1 diabetes. Reverse transcription of all isolated RNA meant that expressed TCRB transcripts were sequenced. Sequenced by immunoSEQ multiplex PCR; TCRdb stores in-frame clones only, minus some. This sample has 500,000 to 700,000 clones, with around a sixth found just once. Sequencing was done on a sample of naive CD4+ T cells from blood. Receptor source: a man aged 18 to 30 in good health.

The chain carries TRBV11-2 and TRBJ1-2; possible D gene TRBD1, 5 bases. There are 18 residues in the CDR3. Germline loops: CDR1 SGHAT, CDR2 FQNNGV. Trimming took off 0 bases at V and 5 bases at J, with 22 bases between the two ends. The CDR3 is CASSLDHRGIPGTYGYTF. The CDR3, as DNA: TGTGCCAGCAGCTTAGACCACCGGGGTATACCTGGGACTTATGGCTACACCTTC.

The genes are TRBV7-2 and TRBJ1-6; TRBD1 agrees at 9 bases. J lost 8 bases, V lost 5 bases, and 7 bases had no gene match. Germline loops: CDR1 SGHTA, CDR2 FQGNSA. This CDR3 spans 15 amino acids. The CDR3 sequence is CASSGPGQGHSPLHF. CDR3 in DNA: TGTGCCAGCAGCGGGCCGGGACAGGGACATTCACCCCTCCACTTT. Drawing the rest from reference TRBV7-2 and TRBJ1-6, the complete variable domain is GAGVSQSPSNKVTEKGKDVELRCDPISGHTALYWYRQSLGQGLEFLIYFQGNSAPDKSGLPSDRFSAERTGGSVSTLTIQRTQQEDSAVYLCASSGPGQGHSPLHFGNGTRLTVT.

Only a few counts were recorded for this clone. The sample carries other DNA sequences with the same CDR3. The rearrangement uses TRBV6-1 and TRBJ2-6; 8 nucleotides agree with TRBD1. From germline, CDR1 is MNHNS and CDR2 SASEGT. Germline trimming cut 6 bases from V and 2 bases from J; bases unmatched to any gene: 3. CDR3 length: 15 amino acids. The CDR3 spells CASSPQGAGANVLTF. For the CDR3, the DNA is TGTGCCAGCAGCCCACAGGGGGCTGGGGCCAACGTCCTGACTTTC.

The table lists this clone with a few counts. This rearrangement joins TRBV18 to TRBJ2-7; 8 nucleotides align to TRBD1. With 3 bases clipped from V and 2 bases from J, the junction kept 3 bases outside the gene matches. Germline V gene sequence: CDR1 KGHSH, CDR2 LQKENI. The CDR3 totals 14 residues. CDR3 residues: CASSPDRATYEQYF. CDR3 in DNA: TGTGCCAGCTCACCGGACAGGGCCACCTACGAGCAGTACTTC.